A selection of T cell receptor beta chains follows, all from one sample in a study of blood T cell repertoires in COVID-19. Sequencing was performed with immunoSEQ multiplex PCR; in TCRdb, only in-frame clones are kept and a portion is missing. The sample lists about 140,000 clones; about 76% were seen once. Input material: peripheral blood. These receptors were collected from a human donor in a cohort sampled during active COVID-19. The CDR3 runs from the conserved cysteine through the conserved F or W. A D gene is named only where the DNA matches it firmly. Rows may omit the clone size; those that give it use once, few, many or a size class.

TRBV5-5	once	NA	TRBJ1-6	CASSFSQRLNSPLHF	TGTGCCAGCAGCTTCTCGCAGCGACTTAATTCACCCCTCCACTTT
TRBV6-5	NA	TRBD1	TRBJ2-7	CASTPGGANYEQYF	TGTGCCAGCACCCCAGGGGGCGCCAATTACGAGCAGTACTTC
TRBV10-3	NA	TRBD2	TRBJ2-7	CAISGGYEQYF	TGTGCCATCTCGGGAGGCTACGAGCAGTACTTC
TRBV2	once	TRBD2	TRBJ2-7	CASSMGLAGYEQYF	TGTGCCAGCAGCATGGGACTAGCAGGCTACGAGCAGTACTTC
TRBV5-1	NA	TRBD1	TRBJ2-7	CASSLWQGARNEQYF	TGCGCCAGCAGCTTGTGGCAGGGGGCTAGAAACGAGCAGTACTTC
TRBV18	NA	TRBD2	TRBJ2-7	CASSPTSARGGAYEQYF	TGTGCCAGCTCACCAACTAGCGCGCGAGGAGGTGCCTACGAGCAGTACTTC
TRBV25-1	few	TRBD2	TRBJ2-5	CASSEPTSGQETQYF	TGTGCCAGCAGTGAACCCACTAGCGGTCAAGAGACCCAGTACTTC
TRBV18	NA	NA	TRBJ2-7	CASSPGRGYEQYF	TGTGCCAGCTCACCGGGCAGGGGCTACGAGCAGTACTTC
TRBV5-8	NA	NA	TRBJ2-3	CASSLGFGGQVDTQYF	TGTGCCAGCAGCTTGGGGTTCGGGGGGCAGGTGGATACGCAGTATTTT
TRBV12-3/TRBV12-4	NA	NA	TRBJ1-5	CASSFNSNQPQHF	TGTGCCAGCAGTTTTAATAGCAATCAGCCCCAGCATTTT
TRBV25-1	NA	NA	TRBJ2-2	CASSDRNTGELFF	TGTGCCAGCAGTGACAGGAACACCGGGGAGCTGTTTTTT
TRBV5-1	few	NA	TRBJ2-5	CASSAEDETQYF	TGCGCCAGCAGCGCGGAGGACGAGACCCAGTACTTC
TRBV6-6	NA	TRBD1	TRBJ1-2	CASRPSGTGYGYTF	TGTGCCAGCAGGCCCTCCGGGACAGGGTATGGCTACACCTTC
TRBV9	NA	TRBD2	TRBJ2-3	CASSDHAGDLLTQYF	TGTGCCAGCAGCGATCATGCGGGAGACCTTCTTACGCAGTATTTT
TRBV5-6	NA	NA	TRBJ2-1	CASSLGGSDNEQFF	TGTGCCAGCAGCTTAGGGGGATCGGACAATGAGCAGTTCTTC
TRBV7-2	NA	NA	TRBJ2-2	CASSSTSTGELFF	TGTGCCAGCAGCTCGACTAGTACCGGGGAGCTGTTTTTT
TRBV6-5	NA	TRBD1	TRBJ1-5	CASRGDRVSPQHF	TGTGCCAGCAGGGGGGACAGGGTGTCGCCCCAGCATTTT
TRBV7-8	NA	TRBD2	TRBJ2-7	CASSLGLAGSSYEQYF	TGTGCCAGCAGCCTCGGACTAGCGGGTTCCTCCTACGAGCAGTACTTC
TRBV19	NA	NA	TRBJ1-1	CASRPVGLSRDTEAFF	TGTGCCAGTAGGCCGGTAGGACTGAGCCGGGACACTGAAGCTTTCTTT
TRBV6-5	NA	NA	TRBJ2-7	CASSYSARGTNGEQYF	TGTGCCAGCAGTTACTCTGCGCGCGGGACGAATGGGGAGCAGTACTTC
TRBV7-2	NA	TRBD1	TRBJ2-7	CASSLVAGTGSSYEQYF	TGTGCCAGCAGCTTAGTAGCAGGGACAGGGAGCTCCTACGAGCAGTACTTC
TRBV18	few	NA	TRBJ1-1	CASSPSRQNTEAFF	TGTGCCAGCTCACCATCCCGACAGAACACTGAAGCTTTCTTT
TRBV4-1	NA	TRBD1	TRBJ1-2	CASSQDTLGGGAVGYGYTF	TGCGCCAGCAGCCAAGATACCCTAGGAGGGGGCGCGGTGGGCTATGGCTACACCTTC
TRBV28	NA	NA	TRBJ2-3	CASRSQGRISTDTQYF	TGTGCCAGCCGATCCCAGGGCAGAATTAGCACAGATACGCAGTATTTT
TRBV6-6	once	TRBD2	TRBJ2-7	CASSYSMRGSSYEQYF	TGTGCCAGCAGTTACTCGATGCGGGGGAGCTCCTACGAGCAGTACTTC
TRBV5-1	NA	NA	TRBJ1-4	CASSFGTGSEKLFF	TGCGCCAGCAGCTTCGGTACCGGGAGCGAAAAACTGTTTTTT
TRBV6-5	NA	NA	TRBJ1-2	CASSYNSLKNYGYTF	TGTGCCAGCAGTTACAACAGTCTTAAAAACTATGGCTACACCTTC
TRBV7-9	NA	NA	TRBJ1-6	CASSPGTSNSPLHF	TGTGCCAGCAGTCCCGGGACAAGTAATTCACCCCTCCACTTT
TRBV7-2	NA	TRBD1	TRBJ1-6	CASSSTEPGQGSPAPLHF	TGTGCCAGCAGCTCGACAGAACCGGGACAGGGGTCCCCCGCACCCCTCCACTTT
TRBV7-9	NA	TRBD1	TRBJ1-6	CASSLGVGQNSPLHF	TGTGCCAGCAGCTTAGGGGTGGGACAGAATTCACCCCTCCACTTT
TRBV7-2	NA	NA	TRBJ2-5	CASSLAFLRETQYF	TGTGCCAGCAGCTTAGCGTTTCTGCGGGAGACCCAGTACTTC
TRBV7-6	NA	NA	TRBJ2-7	CASSPAAGENPYEQYF	TGTGCCAGCAGCCCCGCCGCAGGGGAGAACCCCTACGAGCAGTACTTC
TRBV7-6	few	NA	TRBJ2-5	CASSFPSTGDVQETQYF	TGTGCCAGCAGCTTCCCATCGACAGGAGACGTCCAAGAGACCCAGTACTTC
TRBV5-1	NA	NA	TRBJ1-4	CASSLTATNEKLFF	TGCGCCAGCAGCTTGACAGCAACTAATGAAAAACTGTTTTTT
TRBV6-2/TRBV6-3	NA	NA	TRBJ2-6	CASSSRGVSSSGANVLTF	TGTGCCAGCAGCAGCAGGGGAGTCTCAAGCTCTGGGGCCAACGTCCTGACTTTC
TRBV5-1	NA	TRBD1	TRBJ2-7	CASSRGQGADEQYF	TGCGCCAGCAGTCGCGGACAGGGGGCGGACGAGCAGTACTTC
TRBV7-9	few	TRBD1	TRBJ1-4	CASSFAVQGAEKLFF	TGTGCCAGCAGCTTTGCAGTCCAGGGGGCAGAAAAACTGTTTTTT